These 30 T cell receptor beta chains came from one sample sequenced in a study of CD8 T cells in ankylosing spondylitis. MiXCR was run by TCRdb on the 5' RACE reads, yielding one entry per CDR3 protein. The data contain more than 95,000 distinct CDR3 sequences, almost 8.5% of them singletons. Sequencing input: blood, either unsorted or a sorted T cell fraction (not recorded which). The receptors were gathered from a male donor with ankylosing spondylitis or in good health (not recorded which).

This clonotype has ten or more counts. The CDR3 sequence is CSVEGGGGKHNEQFF. The DNA of the CDR3 is TGCAGCGTTGAAGGAGGGGGCGGGAAACACAATGAGCAGTTCTTC. The chain couples TRBV29-1 to TRBJ2-1, with a weak D call TRBD1 (7 bases). CDR1 and CDR2 from the germline V gene are SQVTM and ANQGSEA. The ends were cut back, 1 base at V and 5 bases at J, with 15 bases in the middle. This CDR3 has 15 amino acids.

This clonotype was detected once. The chain carries TRBV7-2 and TRBJ2-1, with D possibly being TRBD1 (6 bases). The germline V gene has CDR1 SGHTA and CDR2 FQGNSA. V lost 2 bases and J lost 5, with 16 bases in between. The CDR3 contains 16 residues. The CDR3 protein is CASSLPGAQSNNEQFF. CDR3 nucleotide sequence: TGTGCCAGCAGCTTACCAGGGGCCCAAAGCAACAATGAGCAGTTCTTC.

This clonotype was seen ten or more times. This chain joins TRBV4-2 and TRBJ2-4; no clear D. Germline CDR1 reads LGHNA; CDR2 reads YNFKEQ. This CDR3 contains 19 residues. Trimming took 4 bases from V and 1 from J, leaving 23 bases between them. The CDR3 here is CASSPGSASAFRAKNIQYF. As DNA, the CDR3 is TGTGCCAGCAGCCCGGGTTCTGCTTCGGCGTTTAGGGCCAAAAACATTCAGTACTTC.

This clonotype was counted only a few times. The chain combines TRBV20-1 with TRBJ1-3, with D unresolved. Per germline, CDR1 DFQATT and CDR2 SNEGSKA (reference sequence). CDR3 size: 14 residues. The V end lost 0 bases, the J end lost 9 bases, and 15 bases lay between the germline ends. The CDR3 nucleotides are TGCAGTGCTAGAGAAGAGGTAGCTCTTAGCACCATATATTTT. Its translation is CSAREEVALSTIYF.

This sequence joins TRBV7-9 and TRBJ2-1; 10 nucleotides align to TRBD2. Germline V gene sequence: CDR1 SEHNR, CDR2 FQNEAQ (reference sequence). The length of the CDR3 is 15 residues. Trimming removed 1 base from V and 9 bases from J; junction bases left unmatched: 6. The CDR3 loop reads CASSLVASGRSEQFF. The CDR3 region has the DNA TGTGCCAGCAGCTTAGTGGCTAGCGGGAGAAGTGAGCAGTTCTTC.

The chain has TRBV11-2 and TRBJ2-1; D is unclear. This CDR3 has 13 residues. Germline V lookup: CDR1 SGHAT, CDR2 FQNNGV. Trimming removed 6 bases at V and 15 bases at J, with 21 bases between. This CDR3 is CASRESKKAVGFF. DNA of the CDR3: TGTGCCAGCAGAGAATCCAAAAAGGCGGTGGGGTTCTTC.

This clonotype was picked up many times. The rearrangement links TRBV5-5 to TRBJ2-7; no clear D. Germline V CDR1 and CDR2: SGHKS, YYEKEE (reference sequence). The V and J ends lost 1 base and 0 bases respectively, with 5 bases between them. This CDR3 region has 13 residues. Here the CDR3 reads CASSLWYSYEQYF. The CDR3 DNA is TGTGCCAGCAGCTTGTGGTACTCCTACGAGCAGTACTTC. Based on the CDR3 plus reference TRBV5-5 and TRBJ2-7, the full variable domain is DAGVTQSPTHLIKTRGQQVTLRCSPISGHKSVSWYQQVLGQGPQFIFQYYEKEERGRGNFPDRFSARQFPNYSSELNVNALLLGDSALYLCASSLWYSYEQYFGPGTRLTVT.

In this sample, this clonotype turned up many times. V and J are TRBV4-2 and TRBJ2-3, with D uncertain. V was clipped by 0 bases and J by 9 bases, with 10 bases between them. Germline values: CDR1 LGHNA, CDR2 YNFKEQ. There are 13 residues in the CDR3. In DNA, the CDR3 is TGTGCCAGCAGCCAAGATATAGGGTGGACGCAGTATTTT. This encodes CASSQDIGWTQYF.

This clonotype was counted many times. DNA of the CDR3: TGTGCCAGCAGCTTAAGCGGGCTGAGCACAGATACGCAGTATTTT. It codes for CASSLSGLSTDTQYF. The rearrangement links TRBV7-2 to TRBJ2-3; possibly TRBD2 for D (6 bases). Germline CDR1 reads SGHTA; CDR2 reads FQGNSA. The CDR3 extends over 15 amino acids. The V end lost 2 bases, the J end lost 0 bases, and 9 bases lay between the germline ends.

This clonotype was detected ten times or more. The chain couples TRBV20-1 to TRBJ1-5; D is possibly TRBD1 (6 bases). Germline CDR1 is DFQATT and CDR2 is SNEGSKA (reference sequence). This CDR3 region has 16 residues. V lost 3 bases, J lost 7 bases, and 22 bases lay in between. CDR3 sequence reads: CSASSLSQGGDQPQHF. CDR3 nucleotides: TGCAGTGCTAGTTCTTTGTCACAGGGAGGTGACCAGCCCCAGCATTTT.

The chain is built from TRBV12-1 and TRBJ2-5; the table's TRBD2 call for D was not verified on the DNA. TRBV12-1 represents a pseudogene. The CDR3 is 16 residues long. CDR3 in amino acids: CASSLWTSGGEQTQYF. The CDR3 region has the DNA TGTGCCAGCAGCCTTTGGACTAGCGGGGGGGAGCAGACCCAGTACTTC.

The sample holds many counts of this clonotype. The chain is built from TRBV5-6 and TRBJ2-3, with D unresolved. Trimming stripped 3 bases from V and 2 bases from J, with 16 bases between. CDR1 is SGHDT, CDR2 YYEEEE, per germline. The CDR3 totals 16 residues. This CDR3 reads CASSSVIWADTDTQYF. The CDR3 bases are TGTGCCAGCAGCTCCGTGATTTGGGCCGACACAGATACGCAGTATTTT.

This clonotype occurred many times. The V call is TRBV20-1, the J call TRBJ2-7; 9 bases map to TRBD2. V shed 6 bases, J shed 2 bases, and the junction held 14 bases outside the gene matches. CDR1 and CDR2 (germline): DFQATT, SNEGSKA (reference sequence). CDR3 size: 16 residues. The CDR3 DNA is TGCAGTGCAACTCCTAATAGCGGGGGAAATACCTACGAGCAGTACTTC. Amino acids: CSATPNSGGNTYEQYF.

V gene TRBV19 combines with J gene TRBJ2-1; D might be TRBD2 (6 bases). CDR1 and CDR2 from the germline V gene are LNHDA and SQIVND (reference sequence). The V end was cut by 3 bases, the J end by 2 bases, with 11 bases between. The CDR3 is 15 residues long. The CDR3 region has the DNA TGTGCCAGTAGTATCATGGGGGGAGCCTACAATGAGCAGTTCTTC. It codes for CASSIMGGAYNEQFF.

This clonotype has ten or more counts. The rearrangement links TRBV10-3 to TRBJ1-2; 8 bases fit TRBD1. Germline V lookup: CDR1 ENHRY, CDR2 SYGVKD. There are 14 residues in the CDR3. The J segment lost 2 bases and the V segment lost 5 bases, leaving 4 bases of the junction unmatched. CDR3 nucleotide sequence: TGTGCCATCAGTCCGACAGGGGAAAACTATGGCTACACCTTC. Its protein product is CAISPTGENYGYTF.

Many counts were recorded for this clonotype. The V and J genes are TRBV4-3 and TRBJ2-1; TRBD2 aligns across 13 bases. Germline CDR1 reads LGHNA; CDR2 reads YSLEER. The CDR3 extends over 17 amino acids. The V gene end was trimmed by 4 bases and the J gene end by 5 bases; junction bases not matched to a gene: 8. The CDR3 loop reads CASSRNLGLAGDNEQFF. The DNA of the CDR3 is TGCGCCAGCAGCCGAAACCTAGGACTAGCGGGAGACAATGAGCAGTTCTTC.

This clonotype was observed a handful of times. The V and J genes are TRBV7-2 and TRBJ1-1; a weak D match, TRBD1 (5 bases). CDR1 SGHTA and CDR2 FQGNSA come from the germline V gene. V was shortened by 1 base and J by 7 bases, with 19 bases between the two germline ends. CDR3 size: 16 residues. The CDR3 here is CASSLGVSPGTLEAFF. The CDR3 DNA follows: TGTGCCAGCAGCTTAGGAGTCAGCCCGGGGACTCTTGAAGCTTTCTTT.

The chain joins TRBV5-6 to TRBJ1-2; D is unresolved. The ends were cut back, 0 bases at V and 2 bases at J, with 8 bases in the middle. Germline assignment: CDR1 SGHDT and CDR2 YYEEEE. This CDR3 has 14 amino acids. The DNA for the CDR3 is TGTGCCAGCAGCTTGGCCGTAGAAAACTATGGCTACACCTTC. As protein: CASSLAVENYGYTF.

A remark on this clonotype: One end of the junction is discordant with germline, which a read error may explain. The J gene is TRBJ2-1, the V gene TRBV11-3; TRBD2 matches 8 bases. CDR1 SGHNT and CDR2 YENEEA come from the germline V gene. This CDR3 comprises 15 residues. The chain's CDR3 is CASSLREGSYNVQFF. The CDR3 nucleotides read TGTGCCAGCAGCCTCCGGGAGGGGTCCTACAATGTGCAGTTCTTC.

This clonotype appeared a few times. The CDR3 spells CASSPLLAGAYNEQFF. For the CDR3, the DNA is TGCGCCAGCAGCCCGTTACTAGCGGGAGCTTACAATGAGCAGTTCTTC. The rearrangement joins TRBV5-1 to TRBJ2-1, with 11 bases aligning to TRBD2. This CDR3 has 16 residues. From germline, CDR1 is SGHRS and CDR2 YFSETQ. J gave up 4 bases and V 4 bases, and 7 bases lay outside the gene matches. The complete variable domain, with remaining parts taken from reference TRBV5-1 and TRBJ2-1, reads KAGVTQTPRYLIKTRGQQVTLSCSPISGHRSVSWYQQTPGQGLQFLFEYFSETQRNKGNFPGRFSGRQFSNSRSEMNVSTLELGDSALYLCASSPLLAGAYNEQFFGPGTRLTVL.

This clonotype was detected many times. V and J are TRBV20-1 and TRBJ2-1; no reliable D call. The germline V gene has CDR1 DFQATT and CDR2 SNEGSKA (reference sequence). V was trimmed by 6 bases and J by 0 bases, leaving 21 bases between them. The CDR3 totals 17 residues. Here the CDR3 reads CSALTKKGIDSYNEQFF. CDR3 coding DNA: TGCAGTGCCTTAACTAAAAAGGGAATCGACTCCTACAATGAGCAGTTCTTC.

This clonotype was observed many times. This chain's CDR3 is CASSPIRTPDSPLHF. For the CDR3, the DNA is TGTGCCAGCTCACCAATCCGGACGCCGGATTCACCCCTCCACTTT. The gene calls are TRBV18 and TRBJ1-6; no clear D gene. The V and J ends lost 2 bases and 8 bases respectively, with 13 bases between them. CDR1 is KGHSH and CDR2 is LQKENI in the germline V gene. This CDR3 has 15 amino acids.

To note about this clonotype: A read error may produce the germline difference seen at one junction end. V is TRBV7-2 and J is TRBJ1-1; D is unresolved. Looked up from germline, CDR1 is SGHTA and CDR2 is FQGNSA. The CDR3 sequence is 13 residues long. Here the CDR3 reads CANSLVLNTEAFF. The CDR3 DNA reads TGTGCCAACAGCTTAGTTCTGAACACTGAAGCTTTCTTT.

This clonotype was detected many times. This chain connects TRBV11-2 to TRBJ2-5; 11 bases fit TRBD2. Losses at the gene ends were 5 bases for V and 1 base for J; bases not matched to a gene: 12. CDR1 is SGHAT, CDR2 FQNNGV, per germline. CDR3 size: 18 residues. In DNA, the CDR3 is TGTGCCAGCAGCAAACGACTAGCGGGAAGCCAATCCCAAGAGACCCAGTACTTC. Protein product: CASSKRLAGSQSQETQYF. Full variable domain (missing parts from reference TRBV11-2 and TRBJ2-5): EAGVAQSPRYKIIEKRQSVAFWCNPISGHATLYWYQQILGQGPKLLIQFQNNGVVDDSQLPKDRFSAERLKGVDSTLKIQPAKLEDSAVYLCASSKRLAGSQSQETQYFGPGTRLLVL.

There are many counts of this clonotype. V is TRBV11-2 and J is TRBJ2-7; D unclear. The CDR3 has 15 residues. Germline V gene data show CDR1 as SGHAT and CDR2 as FQNNGV. V shed 5 bases and J shed 0 bases, with 14 bases lying between them. The DNA of the CDR3 is TGTGCCAGCAGCCCCACCGAATTAAGCTCCTACGAGCAGTACTTC. Translated, it gives CASSPTELSSYEQYF.

This clonotype appeared many times. The chain has TRBV25-1 and TRBJ2-1, with D possibly TRBD2 on 5 matching bases. Trimming took off 5 bases at V and 2 bases at J, with 10 bases between the two ends. In germline, CDR1 is MGHDK, CDR2 SYGVNS. This CDR3 region has 14 residues. The CDR3 region has the DNA TGTGCCAGCAGTCAAGCCGGGACCTACAATGAGCAGTTCTTC. It codes for CASSQAGTYNEQFF.

This clonotype appeared many times. The gene calls are TRBV6-1 and TRBJ1-5; D unresolved. Germline V lookup: CDR1 MNHNS, CDR2 SASEGT. The V end lost 5 bases, the J end lost 0 bases, and 17 bases lay between the germline ends. The CDR3 extends over 17 amino acids. CDR3 sequence (DNA): TGTGCCAGCAGTCGGGTTTCTTGGGAAAATAGCAATCAGCCCCAGCATTTT. This translates into CASSRVSWENSNQPQHF.

The chain employs TRBV7-8 and TRBJ2-6; 7 nucleotides match TRBD1. This CDR3 contains 18 residues. The V segment lost 4 bases and the J segment 0 bases; nucleotides outside the gene matches: 9. Per the germline V gene, CDR1 is SGHVS and CDR2 is FQNEAQ. Here the CDR3 DNA reads TGTGCCAGCAGCTCCAGACAGGGTCAAAGCTCTGGGGCCAACGTCCTGACTTTC. Translation gives CASSSRQGQSSGANVLTF.

Many counts were recorded for this clonotype. V usage is TRBV29-1 and J usage is TRBJ2-1; D perhaps matches TRBD1 (6 bases). The CDR3 spans 12 residues. Germline lookup yields CDR1 SQVTM and CDR2 ANQGSEA. Trimming took off 7 bases at V and 4 bases at J, with 11 bases between the two ends. The CDR3 DNA sequence: TGCAGCGCTGGACAGTCATACAATGAGCAGTTCTTC. Translation gives CSAGQSYNEQFF.

This clonotype was picked up many times. The V call is TRBV27, the J call TRBJ1-2, with D possibly TRBD1 on 5 matching bases. Per germline, CDR1 MNHEY and CDR2 SMNVEV (reference sequence). V lost 0 bases, J lost 4 bases, and 15 bases lay in between. The CDR3 is 16 residues long. For the CDR3, the DNA is TGTGCCAGCAGTTTATCTACAGCGACTGGGGGCTATGGCTACACCTTC. The encoded protein is CASSLSTATGGYGYTF.